The present T cell receptor (beta chain) was sequenced within a study of identical twins. Germline lookup yields CDR1 LGHNT and CDR2 FRNRAP. The CDR3 length is 11 residues. V lost 2 bases, J lost 8 bases, and 4 bases lay in between. TCRdb ran MiXCR on the 5' RACE reads and lists one entry per CDR3 protein. Of fewer than 900,000 distinct CDR3 sequences in the sample, 15% to 20% were seen once. This sample was also put to use in a study of T cells expressing NK-cell markers.

Sample: PBMCs. This clonotype was obtained from a woman in her late teens or twenties in good health. The V call is TRBV12-5, the J call TRBJ2-1, with D unclear. CDR3 in DNA: TGTGCTAGTGGTTTGTGGCATGAGCAGTTCTTC. It yields the protein CASGLWHEQFF.